The sequence of this T cell receptor beta chain was determined in a study of PD-L1 blockade in urothelial cancer. Some clones are missing from TCRdb's copy, which holds only in-frame ones; the method was immunoSEQ multiplex PCR. The data show roughly 100,000 clones, around 85% seen once. The sample here was PBMCs, taken around atezolizumab (anti-PD-L1) treatment. The receptor was derived from a man aged 50-59 years with urothelial cancer.

CDR3 in amino acids: CASSLAGGNTEAFF. The CDR3 DNA follows: TGTGCCAGCAGCTTAGCGGGGGGGAACACTGAAGCTTTCTTT. V gene TRBV7-9 combines with J gene TRBJ1-1; maybe TRBD1 (5 bases). This CDR3 contains 14 residues. Per germline, CDR1 SEHNR and CDR2 FQNEAQ (reference sequence). Trimming removed 0 bases from V and 1 base from J, with 6 bases in between.